The 27 T cell receptor beta chains below all came from one sample that was sequenced in a study of T cells expressing NK-cell markers. TCRdb re-called the 5' RACE reads and catalogs CDR3 proteins one per entry, DNA excluded. Its table lists 200,000 to 300,000 distinct CDR3 sequences. The sample was blood T cells: a sorted CD56 or NKG2C T cell subset, CD4+ or CD8+ T cells, or bulk PBMC T cells (not recorded which). The receptors here all came from a woman between 18 and 70 years old in good health.

The rearrangement joins TRBV4-1 to TRBJ2-1; TCRdb designates TRBD1, a call that cannot be tested without DNA. Looked up from germline, CDR1 is MGHRA and CDR2 is YSYEKL. The CDR3 runs 20 residues. CDR3 loop: CASSQVGTGLFIAGVIEQFF.

This chain links TRBV5-1 with TRBJ2-3; absent DNA, TCRdb's TRBD1 call cannot be checked. This CDR3 spans 13 amino acids. Germline V gene sequence: CDR1 SGHRS, CDR2 YFSETQ. CDR3 in amino acids: CASRLGGADTQYF.

The chain has TRBV28 and TRBJ1-1. Germline-derived CDR1 and CDR2 are MDHEN and SYDVKM. The CDR3 loop spans 14 amino acids. CDR3 amino acids: CASSYPKYNTEAFF.

The rearrangement links TRBV21-1 to TRBJ1-5. TRBV21-1 is a recognized pseudogene. The CDR3 length is 16 residues. CDR3 loop: CASSKTTRCGNQPQHF.

This chain joins TRBV15 and TRBJ2-5; with no DNA, the TCRdb D assignment of TRBD1 cannot be verified. Per germline, CDR1 LNHNV and CDR2 YYDKDF (reference sequence). This CDR3 comprises 17 residues. CDR3: CATSPGTLNRTGETQYF.

V usage is TRBV20-1 and J usage is TRBJ2-5; the D gene TCRdb calls, TRBD1, cannot be checked with no DNA. CDR3 size: 14 residues. The germline CDR1 and CDR2 sequences are DFQATT and SNEGSKA (reference sequence). CDR3 protein: CSARGGQGGETQYF.

The chain joins TRBV13 to TRBJ2-6; TCRdb's D call, TRBD2, is unchecked because there is no DNA. CDR1 and CDR2 (germline): PRHDT, FYEKMQ (reference sequence). The CDR3 consists of 15 residues. The CDR3 here is CASSPAGVGANVLTF. The full variable domain, its missing parts supplied by reference TRBV13 and TRBJ2-6, is AAGVIQSPRHLIKEKRETATLKCYPIPRHDTVYWYQQGPGQDPQFLISFYEKMQSDKGSIPDRFSAQQFSDYHSELNMSSLELGDSALYFCASSPAGVGANVLTFGAGSRLTVL.

The J gene is TRBJ1-6, the V gene TRBV20-1. Germline V gene data show CDR1 as DFQATT and CDR2 as SNEGSKA (reference sequence). The CDR3 length is 15 residues. CDR3 sequence reads: CSAPRAGERREPLHF.

V and J are TRBV20-1 and TRBJ1-2. The germline V gene encodes CDR1 DFQATT and CDR2 SNEGSKA (reference sequence). The CDR3 runs 16 residues. Here the CDR3 reads CSASLRGQNRVYGYTF.

This rearrangement joins TRBV5-6 to TRBJ1-1; TCRdb's assignment of TRBD1 cannot be checked, as there is no DNA. Germline CDR1 and CDR2: SGHDT and YYEEEE. The CDR3 has 15 residues. CDR3 region: CASSLVHEGDTEAFF. The variable domain in full, with the rest retrieved from reference TRBV5-6 and TRBJ1-1, is DAGVTQSPTHLIKTRGQQVTLRCSPKSGHDTVSWYQQALGQGPQFIFQYYEEEERQRGNFPDRFSGHQFPNYSSELNVNALLLGDSALYLCASSLVHEGDTEAFFGQGTRLTVV.

The V call is TRBV5-6, the J call TRBJ2-1. The CDR3 has 14 residues. Germline V gene data show CDR1 as SGHDT and CDR2 as YYEEEE. The CDR3 loop is CASSFQSSYNEQFF. Full variable domain (remainder filled in from reference TRBV5-6 and TRBJ2-1): DAGVTQSPTHLIKTRGQQVTLRCSPKSGHDTVSWYQQALGQGPQFIFQYYEEEERQRGNFPDRFSGHQFPNYSSELNVNALLLGDSALYLCASSFQSSYNEQFFGPGTRLTVL.

The rearrangement links TRBV7-6 to TRBJ2-5; lacking DNA, the TRBD1 call made by TCRdb goes unchecked. CDR1 and CDR2 from the germline V gene are SGHVS and FNYEAQ. CDR3 size: 13 residues. CDR3 protein: CASSLVRGETQYF. The full variable domain, in which reference TRBV7-6 and TRBJ2-5 provide the parts outside the CDR3, is GAGVSQSPRYKVTKRGQDVALRCDPISGHVSLYWYRQALGQGPEFLTYFNYEAQQDKSGLPNDRFSAERPEGSISTLTIQRTEQRDSAMYRCASSLVRGETQYFGPGTRLLVL.

The J gene is TRBJ2-2, the V gene TRBV20-1. Germline lookup yields CDR1 DFQATT and CDR2 SNEGSKA (reference sequence). This CDR3 spans 12 amino acids. CDR3 amino acids: CSAVTHVGELFF.

The genes are TRBV28 and TRBJ1-1; there is no DNA to check the TCRdb D call of TRBD1. The CDR3 covers 14 residues. CDR1 and CDR2 (germline): MDHEN, SYDVKM. The CDR3 loop reads CASSPPGDGTEAFF.

The chain couples TRBV7-8 to TRBJ2-7; TCRdb picks TRBD2, but there is no DNA to check that call. There are 15 residues in the CDR3. Germline V CDR1 and CDR2: SGHVS, FQNEAQ. CDR3 loop: CASSSSGDLLGEQYF.

This sequence joins TRBV3-1 and TRBJ2-7; TCRdb's D call, TRBD2, is unchecked because there is no DNA. The CDR3 sequence is 14 residues long. Germline CDR1 LGHDT, CDR2 YNNKEL (reference sequence). This CDR3 is CASSQLAGADEQYF.

The chain combines TRBV19 with TRBJ1-4; as DNA is missing, the TRBD1 call by TCRdb cannot be tested. The CDR3 contains 14 residues. From germline, CDR1 is LNHDA and CDR2 SQIVND (reference sequence). CDR3 protein: CASSTGQVQEKLFF.

The chain recombines TRBV20-1 with TRBJ2-2; TCRdb's assignment of TRBD1 cannot be checked, as there is no DNA. The germline V gene has CDR1 DFQATT and CDR2 SNEGSKA (reference sequence). CDR3 length equals 14 residues. The CDR3 sequence is CSARKTGGSGELFF.

The rearrangement uses TRBV6-5 and TRBJ1-1; lacking DNA, the TRBD1 call made by TCRdb goes unchecked. CDR3 length equals 15 residues. The V gene's germline CDR1 is MNHEY and CDR2 SVGAGI. The CDR3: CASSYSGQGVTEAFF.

V and J are TRBV3-1 and TRBJ1-6; TCRdb lists TRBD1, though no DNA is available to test this call. This CDR3 comprises 15 residues. Germline CDR1 is LGHDT and CDR2 is YNNKEL (reference sequence). Here the CDR3 reads CASSQWDRGSSPLHF.

The chain carries TRBV9 and TRBJ2-1; TCRdb proposes TRBD1, but this gene call is untestable without DNA. Germline CDR1 SGDLS, CDR2 YYNGEE. This CDR3 is 14 amino acids long. This CDR3 is CASGRDLTYNEQFF.

The CDR3 spells CASSLPGGGYGYTF. The chain links TRBV5-4 to TRBJ1-2; as DNA is missing, the TRBD1 call by TCRdb cannot be tested. Per the germline V gene, CDR1 is SGHNT and CDR2 is YYREEE (reference sequence). CDR3 size: 14 residues.

The chain uses TRBV5-6 and TRBJ2-2. The CDR3 runs to 15 residues. CDR1 is SGHDT, CDR2 YYEEEE, per germline. The CDR3 spells CASSSDLYNTGELFF.

The genes are TRBV6-2 or TRBV6-3 and TRBJ2-3; as DNA is missing, the TRBD1 call by TCRdb cannot be tested. This CDR3 comprises 16 residues. Germline V gives CDR1 MNHEY, CDR2 SVGEGT. CDR3: CASSTVLGTRTDTQYF.

This chain links TRBV20-1 with TRBJ2-3; TCRdb indicates TRBD1, and absent DNA this call remains unverified. The CDR3 spans 15 residues. Germline CDR1 and CDR2: DFQATT and SNEGSKA (reference sequence). CDR3: CSAPRGAGGTDTQYF.

The chain combines TRBV30 with TRBJ1-6; absent DNA, TCRdb's TRBD1 call cannot be checked. Germline-derived CDR1 and CDR2 are GTSNPN and SVGIG (reference sequence). This CDR3 region has 13 residues. CDR3: CAWTPGGNSPLHF.

CDR3 loop: CASSFRGTNTEAFF. The chain recombines TRBV12-3 or TRBV12-4 with TRBJ1-1; as DNA is missing, the TRBD1 call by TCRdb cannot be tested. CDR3 size: 14 residues.